The 17 T cell receptor beta chains listed next were all sequenced from one sample in a study of OX40 agonist ivuxolimab in advanced cancers. Profiled with immunoSEQ multiplex PCR; TCRdb holds only in-frame clones, not every one. This table holds about 17,000 clones, around 67% found once. The sequencing used CD4+ or CD8+ T cells sorted from blood, collected in a trial of the OX40 agonist ivuxolimab. Every receptor here comes from an adult with an advanced solid tumor such as melanoma, head and neck, liver or kidney cancer.

This chain links TRBV9 with TRBJ2-3, with D possibly matching TRBD1 (6 bases). V was pared by 0 bases and J by 2 bases, with 10 bases between. Germline V gives CDR1 SGDLS, CDR2 YYNGEE. This CDR3 spans 15 amino acids. The CDR3 region has the DNA TGTGCCAGCAGCGTAGTCCTGGGGGCCACAGATACGCAGTATTTT. This gives the protein CASSVVLGATDTQYF. The entire variable domain, with the rest obtained from reference TRBV9 and TRBJ2-3, is as follows: DSGVTQTPKHLITATGQRVTLRCSPRSGDLSVYWYQQSLDQGLQFLIQYYNGEERAKGNILERFSAQQFPDLHSELNLSSLELGDSALYFCASSVVLGATDTQYFGPGTRLTVL.

The table lists this clone with a count of one. This chain links TRBV6-5 with TRBJ2-7; D is ambiguous. Trimming stripped 3 bases from V and 2 bases from J, with 8 bases between. Germline assignment: CDR1 MNHEY and CDR2 SVGAGI. This CDR3 is 13 amino acids long. The CDR3 DNA reads as TGTGCCAGCAGTTATGCAGCTACCTACGAGCAGTACTTC. Translated: CASSYAATYEQYF.

The chain carries TRBV5-5 and TRBJ2-1, with 7 bases fitting TRBD1. The CDR3 sequence is 16 residues long. Trimming at V came to 1 base and at J to 2 bases, leaving 6 bases not matched to a gene. The germline V gene encodes CDR1 SGHKS and CDR2 YYEKEE (reference sequence). The CDR3 sequence: CASSLPGGSTYNEQFF. The CDR3, as DNA: TGTGCCAGCAGCTTGCCAGGGGGATCCACCTACAATGAGCAGTTCTTC.

The rearrangement uses TRBV19 and TRBJ2-1; D not resolved. This CDR3 contains 17 residues. The germline gives CDR1 LNHDA, CDR2 SQIVND (reference sequence). The ends were cut back, 6 bases at V and 2 bases at J, with 20 bases in the middle. CDR3: CASSSRIGSQAYNEQFF. The CDR3 coding sequence is TGTGCCAGTAGCTCCCGCATCGGTTCCCAGGCCTACAATGAGCAGTTCTTC.

The chain combines TRBV27 with TRBJ2-3; 10 nucleotides match TRBD1. V trimming: 3 bases; J trimming: 3 bases; junction bases outside the gene matches: 3. CDR3 length: 15 amino acids. Germline-derived CDR1 and CDR2 are MNHEY and SMNVEV (reference sequence). CDR3 in DNA: TGTGCCAGCAGTTTCGGGACAGGGGAAACAGATACGCAGTATTTT. This sequence encodes CASSFGTGETDTQYF.

This CDR3 is CASSQPQGAEREQFF. The CDR3 bases are TGTGCCAGCAGCCAACCCCAGGGGGCGGAACGGGAGCAGTTCTTC. The chain is built from TRBV4-2 and TRBJ2-1; the match to TRBD1 covers 8 bases. The CDR3 has 15 amino acids. The germline CDR1 and CDR2 sequences are LGHNA and YNFKEQ. V trimming: 2 bases; J trimming: 10 bases; junction bases outside the gene matches: 10.

This clone was picked up a small number of times. This chain uses TRBV7-6 with TRBJ2-1; unclear D gene. The CDR3 loop spans 12 amino acids. V lost 5 bases and J lost 8, with 10 bases in between. Germline loops: CDR1 SGHVS, CDR2 FNYEAQ. The CDR3 reads CASSPGPDEQFF. In nucleotides, the CDR3 is TGTGCCAGCAGCCCCGGGCCTGATGAGCAGTTCTTC. Drawing the rest from reference TRBV7-6 and TRBJ2-1, the complete variable domain is GAGVSQSPRYKVTKRGQDVALRCDPISGHVSLYWYRQALGQGPEFLTYFNYEAQQDKSGLPNDRFSAERPEGSISTLTIQRTEQRDSAMYRCASSPGPDEQFFGPGTRLTVL.

The genes are TRBV6-1 and TRBJ2-7; no clear D gene. CDR1 is MNHNS and CDR2 is SASEGT in the germline V gene. V shed 0 bases and J shed 4 bases, with 4 bases lying between them. The length of the CDR3 is 12 residues. CDR3 nucleotides: TGTGCCAGCAGTGAAGCGGGGTACGAGCAGTACTTC. This encodes CASSEAGYEQYF.

The chain carries TRBV4-3 and TRBJ1-4; 7 nucleotides align to TRBD1. The ends lost 5 bases at V and 5 bases at J; junction bases unmatched: 5. The V gene's germline CDR1 is LGHNA and CDR2 YSLEER. The CDR3 is 14 amino acids. The CDR3 protein is CASSRQGTNEKLFF. CDR3 in DNA: TGCGCCAGCAGCAGACAGGGAACGAATGAAAAACTGTTTTTT.

V is TRBV7-9 and J is TRBJ2-1; no clear D gene. Germline assignment: CDR1 SEHNR and CDR2 FQNEAQ (reference sequence). The CDR3 extends over 15 amino acids. V was cut by 5 bases and J by 5 bases, with 16 bases left in between. The CDR3 spells CASSQTRQRNNEQFF. CDR3 in DNA: TGTGCCAGCAGCCAGACCCGCCAAAGGAACAATGAGCAGTTCTTC.

The genes are TRBV11-2 and TRBJ2-1; the D gene is possibly TRBD2 (7 bases). CDR1 is SGHAT and CDR2 is FQNNGV in the germline V gene. With 2 bases removed from V and 2 bases from J, the gap between germline ends came to 13 bases. The CDR3 length is 16 residues. The CDR3 coding sequence is TGTGCCAGCAGCTTATTGGCGGGGGCTACCTACAATGAGCAGTTCTTC. Translated, it gives CASSLLAGATYNEQFF.

This clone was found once. V is TRBV19 and J is TRBJ1-1, with D maybe TRBD1 (5 bases). Germline CDR1 LNHDA, CDR2 SQIVND (reference sequence). Trimming cost V 3 bases and J 7 bases, with 18 bases left between them. The CDR3 consists of 15 residues. As DNA, the CDR3 is TGTGCCAGTAGTATTAGGCTTGACGGGGCTGGTGAAGCTTTCTTT. Residues: CASSIRLDGAGEAFF.

The rearrangement links TRBV30 to TRBJ1-3; D remains ambiguous. This CDR3 is built from 11 residues. Trimming removed 8 bases at V and 4 bases at J, with 9 bases between. Germline loops: CDR1 GTSNPN, CDR2 SVGIG (reference sequence). The CDR3 sequence: CAGPWGNTIYF. DNA for the CDR3: TGTGCCGGGCCATGGGGAAACACCATATATTTT.

The chain uses TRBV7-8 and TRBJ2-5; possible D gene TRBD1, 6 bases. The better agreement between TRBJ2-7 and the DNA end casts doubt on the J call. Germline V gives CDR1 SGHVS, CDR2 FQNEAQ. This CDR3 contains 12 residues. Here the CDR3 reads CASSKRGYEQYF. Here the CDR3 DNA reads TGTGCCAGCAGCAAAAGGGGGTACGAGCAGTACTTC.

The rearrangement uses TRBV5-6 and TRBJ1-5, with a tentative D call TRBD1 (5 bases). V lost 3 bases, J lost 6 bases, and 13 bases lay in between. CDR3 size: 14 residues. Germline CDR1 and CDR2: SGHDT and YYEEEE. The CDR3 DNA sequence: TGTGCCAGCAGCTGGGGACCCTCCCCTCAGCCCCAGCATTTT. Its translation: CASSWGPSPQPQHF. The variable domain in full, completed from reference TRBV5-6 and TRBJ1-5, reads DAGVTQSPTHLIKTRGQQVTLRCSPKSGHDTVSWYQQALGQGPQFIFQYYEEEERQRGNFPDRFSGHQFPNYSSELNVNALLLGDSALYLCASSWGPSPQPQHFGDGTRLSIL.

The chain employs TRBV4-1 and TRBJ2-7; D is unclear. There are 13 residues in the CDR3. The germline CDR1 and CDR2 sequences are MGHRA and YSYEKL. V was cut by 3 bases and J by 3 bases, with 9 bases left in between. The CDR3 region is CASSHERVYEQYF. In DNA form, the CDR3 reads TGCGCCAGCAGCCACGAAAGGGTCTACGAGCAGTACTTC.

This clone has only a few counts. V gene TRBV6-4 combines with J gene TRBJ1-6, with 7 bases fitting TRBD1. CDR1 and CDR2 (germline): MRHNA, SNTAGT. V was clipped by 6 bases and J by 10 bases; unmatched bases: 9. This CDR3 comprises 14 residues. The CDR3 loop reads CASRAGTDSSPLHF. In nucleotides, the CDR3 is TGTGCCAGCAGGGCCGGGACAGATAGCTCACCCCTCCACTTT.